This TCR beta chain was recovered during a study of regulatory and conventional T cells in RAG deficiency. The repertoire was sequenced with immunoSEQ multiplex PCR; TCRdb's copy has only in-frame clones and lacks some. The table records some 28,000 clones, 75% to 95% of them present only once. Regulatory T cells were sorted from blood as CD4+ CD25-high CD127-low cells. Study-level points and caveats: Compared with controls, unique Treg TCR beta sequences dropped roughly 100-fold in Omenn syndrome and CID/AS. These Omenn syndrome Treg sorts may hold peripherally activated cells instead. Omenn patients showed >80% Treg-Tconv overlap and shorter CDR3 lengths.

V was pared by 0 bases and J by 9 bases, with 16 bases between. The CDR3 spans 16 residues. Germline V gene data show CDR1 as SGDLS and CDR2 as YYNGEE. About this clone: The antigen remains undetermined.

The same sample was also used in a study of regulatory T cells. As reported in that work: Amplification used 52 TRBV primers and 13 TRBJ primers. In patients, unique TRB V-J pairs were restricted and V/J usage skewed, especially in Tregs.

The TCR was taken from a human donor in good health. What was sequenced was Tregs sorted from blood. The V call is TRBV9, the J call TRBJ1-6; tentative D call: TRBD1 (6 bases). CDR3 nucleotide sequence: TGTGCCAGCAGCGTAGGACGAGGAGGGGGTAGTTCACCCCTCCACTTT. This gives the protein CASSVGRGGGSSPLHF.